Sequencing of this TCR beta chain was carried out in a study of blood T cell repertoires in COVID-19. V was pared by 7 bases and J by 7 bases, with 14 bases between. CDR3 length: 14 residues. The germline V gene has CDR1 MNHEY and CDR2 SMNVEV (reference sequence). Only in-frame clones appear in the TCRdb table, and some are missing; sequencing was by immunoSEQ multiplex PCR. The table includes fewer than 250,000 clones, approximately 91% detected once. This receptor was identified in a man aged 55 to 70 who had recovered from COVID-19. This chain connects TRBV27 to TRBJ1-6; D might be TRBD1 (5 bases). What was sequenced was peripheral blood. CDR3 loop: CASTYRKGNSPLHF. The CDR3, as DNA: TGTGCCAGCACTTACAGGAAAGGGAATTCACCCCTCCACTTT.